This TCR beta chain was sequenced in a study of T cells and copy number aberrations in small-cell lung cancer (dated by TCRdb to about 2021). Regarding the study in general: TCR repertoire sequencing was paired with whole-exome sequencing of the same tumor regions to relate T cell metrics to mutations and copy number aberrations. Tumor TCR data were available for approximately 16 patients, and 13 to 15 patients had TCR data from both tumor and normal tissue.

Patients with limited-stage small-cell lung cancer who underwent surgical resection in Hangzhou, China, between about 2007 and 2021 were included as donors. Every donor went straight to surgery with no preoperative chemotherapy or radiotherapy, and no donor was given immunotherapy either before or after surgery. Each of the 15 to 20 patients in the sequenced cohort was a smoker or a heavy second-hand smoker. To represent spatial heterogeneity of the primary tumors, three regions were collected from each tumor FFPE block using a grid approach. Tumor regions were macrodissected for enrichment of malignant cells, and only regions expected to yield at least 150 ng DNA were selected. To characterize T cell repertoire heterogeneity, the study applied multi-region TCR-beta sequencing to resected limited-stage small-cell lung cancers and to tumor-adjacent lung tissue. The AllPrep DNA/RNA FFPE Kit (Qiagen) was used to extract genomic DNA from the FFPE tissue.

To note about this clone: Its binding antigen is unknown. Base qualities are missing; no much larger clone stands one base away.

The research as a whole found: High heterogeneity of the TCR repertoire was observed across regions, with about 75-97.7% of clones restricted to a single region, representing a lower overlap than in localized NSCLC. Tumors had lower T-cell density, richness and clonality than adjacent lung tissue, though the difference in density was not significant. Every specimen was formalin-fixed paraffin-embedded tissue, a material known to introduce sequencing artifacts. The study was limited by a small sample size because surgical resection is uncommon in small-cell lung cancer, and the findings require validation. Higher copy number aberration burden was negatively correlated with tumor T-cell density, richness and clonality.

Using multiplexed V- and J-gene primers, the immunoSEQ hsTCRB Kit amplified TCR-beta CDR3 regions from genomic DNA. Unique DNA barcodes were added in a second PCR, and samples were pooled together with a negative and a positive control. The pooled TCR-beta libraries were sequenced using a 150-cycle paired-end protocol on an Illumina MiSeq. Turning to the authors' computational methods: Adaptive Biotechnologies processed the raw sequencing data into a report containing normalized, annotated TCR-beta repertoires. T-cell density was computed as TCR-beta templates normalized to usable DNA, which was estimated by amplifying housekeeping genes. Richness was the count of unique rearrangements, and clonality was defined as 1 minus Pielou's evenness. Three measures quantified intratumor TCR heterogeneity between regions: the Jaccard index, the Morisita overlap index, and the proportion of shared top-20 clonotypes. TCRdb holds this immuneACCESS table with in-frame rearrangements only. Some clones are missing; in checked studies, unresolved V genes explain under half, and the rest has no known cause. V and J calls and clone size are copied from that table; D and trimming were computed from the DNA. Here the sample has around 1,300 clones; around 85% occur a single time. The ten biggest clones cover more than 4% of the sample.

The germline V gene encodes CDR1 SGHRS and CDR2 YFSETQ. Taken from cysteine to phenylalanine, the CDR3 has 15 residues. Only the CDR3 portion is preserved as DNA: 45 bases, with reading frame beginning at the first base. V is clipped by 4 bases and J by 1 base, and the sequence between their germline boundaries is 15 bases long. Recombination joined TRBV5-1 with TRBJ2-7, with a tentative D gene TRBD2 over 6 matching bases. The source material was tumor tissue. The TCR comes from a man in his 60s with small cell lung cancer. The bases are TGCGCCAGCAGCCTGGAGGGGAAAAGGTCCTACGAGCAGTACTTC. It encodes CASSLEGKRSYEQYF. Supplemented by the reference TRBV5-1 and TRBJ2-7 proteins around the CDR3, the complete variable domain is KAGVTQTPRYLIKTRGQQVTLSCSPISGHRSVSWYQQTPGQGLQFLFEYFSETQRNKGNFPGRFSGRQFSNSRSEMNVSTLELGDSALYLCASSLEGKRSYEQYFGPGTRLTVT.